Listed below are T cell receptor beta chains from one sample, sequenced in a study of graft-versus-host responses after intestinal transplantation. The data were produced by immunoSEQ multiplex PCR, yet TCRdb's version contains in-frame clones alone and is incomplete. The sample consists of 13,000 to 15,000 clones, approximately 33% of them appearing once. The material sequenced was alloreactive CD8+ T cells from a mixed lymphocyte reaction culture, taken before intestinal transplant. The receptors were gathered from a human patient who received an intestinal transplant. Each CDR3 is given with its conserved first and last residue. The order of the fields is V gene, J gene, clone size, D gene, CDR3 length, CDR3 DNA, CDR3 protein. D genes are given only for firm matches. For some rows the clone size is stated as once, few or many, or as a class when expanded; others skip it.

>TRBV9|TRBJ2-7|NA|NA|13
TGTGCCAGCAGCCCCCACGGGTCTTACGAGCAGTACTTC
CASSPHGSYEQYF
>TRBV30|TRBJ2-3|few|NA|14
TGTGCCTGGAGTGTACACTTCGGGACAGATACGCAGTATTTT
CAWSVHFGTDTQYF
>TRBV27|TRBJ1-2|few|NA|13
TGTGCCAGCAGTTTCACAGGGAACTATGGCTACACCTTC
CASSFTGNYGYTF
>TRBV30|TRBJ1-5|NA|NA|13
TGTGCCTGGAGTGACGGAGGGACTCAGCCCCAGCATTTT
CAWSDGGTQPQHF
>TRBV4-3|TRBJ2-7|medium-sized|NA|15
TGCGCCAGCAGCCAAGGGACAGATTTTTTCTACGAGCAGTACTTC
CASSQGTDFFYEQYF
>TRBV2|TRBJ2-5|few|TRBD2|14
TGTGCCAGCAGAGGGCGGGGGGCAGGAGAGACCCAGTACTTC
CASRGRGAGETQYF
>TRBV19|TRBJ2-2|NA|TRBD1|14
TGTGCCAGTAGTATCGGACAGGGAAACGGGGAGCTGTTTTTT
CASSIGQGNGELFF
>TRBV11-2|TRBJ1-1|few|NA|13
TGTGCCAGCAGCTCCGAGGTTGGGACTGAAGCTTTCTTT
CASSSEVGTEAFF
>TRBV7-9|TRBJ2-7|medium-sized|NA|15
TGTGCCAGCAGCACCCGACGGGGAGGATTGGACGAGCAGTACTTC
CASSTRRGGLDEQYF
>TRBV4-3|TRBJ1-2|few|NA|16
TGCGCCAGCAGCCAAGATCTTGGCACCACAAACTATGGCTACACCTTC
CASSQDLGTTNYGYTF
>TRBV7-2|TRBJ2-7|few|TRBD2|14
TGTGCCAGCAGCTTAGTAGCGGGGGTCCGGGAGCAGTACTTC
CASSLVAGVREQYF
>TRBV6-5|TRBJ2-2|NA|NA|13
TGTGCCAGCAGTTACTCGAGAGTTGCGGAGCTGTTTTTT
CASSYSRVAELFF
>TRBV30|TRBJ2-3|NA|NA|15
TGTGCCTGGAGTTTACTAGCTCCCTTCACAGATACGCAGTATTTT
CAWSLLAPFTDTQYF
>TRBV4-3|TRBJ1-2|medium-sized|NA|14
TGCGCCAGCAGCCCCGGGTCTCTTGGAGGTGGCTACACCTTC
CASSPGSLGGGYTF
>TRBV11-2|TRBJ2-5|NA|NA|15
TGTGCCAGCAGCTCCTGGTCGGAGCCCCAAGAGACCCAGTACTTC
CASSSWSEPQETQYF
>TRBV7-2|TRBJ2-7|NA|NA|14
TGTGCCAGCAGCTTCTTCCGGGGAAACTACGAGCAGTACTTC
CASSFFRGNYEQYF
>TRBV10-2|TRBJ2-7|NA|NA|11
TGCGCCAGCAAACAGCACTACGAGCAGTACTTC
CASKQHYEQYF
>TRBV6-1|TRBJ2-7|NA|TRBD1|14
TGTGCCAGCAGTGGACCGGGACAGGTGACGGAGCAGTACTTC
CASSGPGQVTEQYF
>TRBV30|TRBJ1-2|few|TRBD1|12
TGTGCCTGGAGTGCTGGGACAGCTTTTTGCACCTTC
CAWSAGTAFCTF
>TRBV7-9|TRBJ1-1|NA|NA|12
TGTGCCAGCAGCTCAGGGGCCACTGAAGCTTTCTTT
CASSSGATEAFF
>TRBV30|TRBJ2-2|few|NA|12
TGTGCCTGGTCTCTGAACACCGGGGAGCTGTTTTTT
CAWSLNTGELFF
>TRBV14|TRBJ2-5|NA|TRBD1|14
TGTGCCAGCAGCCCTTCAGGGGGTATAGAGACCCAGTACTTC
CASSPSGGIETQYF
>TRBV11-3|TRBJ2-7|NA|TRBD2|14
TGTGCCAGCAGCGCGCGGGGGGCAACCTACGAGCAGTACTTC
CASSARGATYEQYF
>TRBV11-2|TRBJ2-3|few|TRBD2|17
TGTGCCAGCAGCTTAGGGGGACTAGCGGGGGAGTCTGGTACGCAGTATTTT
CASSLGGLAGESGTQYF
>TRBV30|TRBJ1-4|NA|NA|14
TGTGCCTGGTCCCCGACAGGCCCTAATGAAAAACTGTTTTTT
CAWSPTGPNEKLFF
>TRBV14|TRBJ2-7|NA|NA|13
TGTGCCAGCAGATCAGGTCAATTCTACGAGCAGTACTTC
CASRSGQFYEQYF
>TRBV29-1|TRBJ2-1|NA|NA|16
TGCAGCGTTGAAGAGCTGACTCTAACCGGAGGCAATGAGCAGTTCTTC
CSVEELTLTGGNEQFF
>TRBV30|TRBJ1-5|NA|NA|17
TGTGCCTGGAGTGTAGGGTCAGGGGATTATAGCAATCAGCCCCAGCATTTT
CAWSVGSGDYSNQPQHF
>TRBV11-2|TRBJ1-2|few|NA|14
TGTGCCAGCAGCCCCATGGGGGGGGACTATGGCTACACCTTC
CASSPMGGDYGYTF
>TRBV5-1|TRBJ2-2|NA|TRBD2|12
TGCGCCAGCCAAGCGGGGTCCGGGGAGCTGTTTTTT
CASQAGSGELFF
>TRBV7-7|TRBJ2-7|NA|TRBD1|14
TGTGCCAGCAGCCCGGACAGGGGGCACTACGAGCAGTACTTC
CASSPDRGHYEQYF
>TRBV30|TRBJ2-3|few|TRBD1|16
TGTGCCTGGAACTCCGGGACAGTCGGATGGGCAGATACGCAGTATTTT
CAWNSGTVGWADTQYF
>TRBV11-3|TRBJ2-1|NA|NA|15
TGTGCCAGCAGCCCTAGAAAGGGGACTTACAATGAGCAGTTCTTC
CASSPRKGTYNEQFF
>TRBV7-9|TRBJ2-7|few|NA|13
TGTGCCAGCAGCTTACCAGGGTCGGACGAGCAGTACTTC
CASSLPGSDEQYF
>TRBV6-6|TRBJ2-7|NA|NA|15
TGTGCCAGCAGTTACTCTTCGGCAGGGTGGCACGAGCAGTACTTC
CASSYSSAGWHEQYF
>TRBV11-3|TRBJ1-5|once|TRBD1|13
TGTGCCAGCAGCTCGACAGGGAACCAGCCCCAGCATTTT
CASSSTGNQPQHF
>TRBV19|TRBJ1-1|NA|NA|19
TGTGCCAGTAGTATATTTTTGGACACGGTGGCGAATTGGGATACTGAAGCTTTCTTT
CASSIFLDTVANWDTEAFF
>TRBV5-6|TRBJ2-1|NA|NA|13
TGTGCCAGCAGTTATGGGACTCTCAATGAGCAGTTCTTC
CASSYGTLNEQFF
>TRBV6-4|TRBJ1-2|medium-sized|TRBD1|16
TGTGCCAGCAGTGACATTTCGGGAGGGGGCGGAGAAGGCTACACCTTC
CASSDISGGGGEGYTF
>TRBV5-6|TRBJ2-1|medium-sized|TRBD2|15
TGTGCCAGCAGCTTCGGACTAGCGGGGGGCAATGAGCAGTTCTTC
CASSFGLAGGNEQFF
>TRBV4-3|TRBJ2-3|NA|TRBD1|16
TGCGCCAGCAGCCCCTGGGGACAGGGGGCAACAGATACGCAGTATTTT
CASSPWGQGATDTQYF
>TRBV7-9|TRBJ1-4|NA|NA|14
TGTGCCAGCAGCTTCGAGAATCATAATGAAAAACTGTTTTTT
CASSFENHNEKLFF
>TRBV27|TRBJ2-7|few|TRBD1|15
TGTGCCAGCAGTACCCCGGGACAGGGGGTCTTCGAGCAGTACTTC
CASSTPGQGVFEQYF
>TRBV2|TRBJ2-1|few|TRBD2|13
TGTGCCAGCACCAGCGGGGACTACAATGAGCAGTTCTTC
CASTSGDYNEQFF
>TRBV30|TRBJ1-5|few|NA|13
TGTGCCTGGAGTGTAATGGGAGATCAGCCCCAGCATTTT
CAWSVMGDQPQHF
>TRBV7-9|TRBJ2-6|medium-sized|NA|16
TGTGCCAGCAGCATCACAAGAATCTCTGGGGCCAACGTCCTGACTTTC
CASSITRISGANVLTF
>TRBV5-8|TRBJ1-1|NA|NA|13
TGTGCCAGCAGCTGGGGACAGAACACTGAAGCTTTCTTT
CASSWGQNTEAFF
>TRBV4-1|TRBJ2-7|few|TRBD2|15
TGCGCCAGCAGCCCCCTAGCGGGGACAACCTACGAGCAGTACTTC
CASSPLAGTTYEQYF
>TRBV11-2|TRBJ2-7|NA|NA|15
TGTGCCAGCAGCCCCCTGACAGCCCCCTACTACGAGCAGTACTTC
CASSPLTAPYYEQYF
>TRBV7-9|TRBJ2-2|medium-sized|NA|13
TGTGCCAGCAGCTCAATCATTACCGGGGAGCTGTTTTTT
CASSSIITGELFF
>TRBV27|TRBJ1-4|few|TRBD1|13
TGTGCCAGCAGGCCCCCGGGACAGGGAAAACTGTTTTTT
CASRPPGQGKLFF
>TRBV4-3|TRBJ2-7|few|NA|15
TGCGCCAGCAGCCAAGATCCGAGTGGAGGGTACGAGCAGTACTTC
CASSQDPSGGYEQYF
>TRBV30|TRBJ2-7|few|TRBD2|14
TGTGCCTGGACCCGACTAGCGGGGGACTACGAGCAGTACTTC
CAWTRLAGDYEQYF